This TCR beta chain was captured in a study of T cell responses to AZD1222 COVID-19 vaccine. The sample holds one count of this clone. What it binds is unknown. This CDR3 comprises 11 residues. The V end lost 5 bases, the J end lost 1 base, and 2 bases lay between the germline ends. The germline V gene encodes CDR1 KGHSH and CDR2 LQKENI. Generated by immunoSEQ multiplex PCR, the TCRdb table keeps only in-frame clones and is missing some. The sample has 250,000 to 300,000 clones, approximately 94% seen once. Broader study findings: Nearly half of the spike-specific TCRs reportedly recognize variant regions that carry no mutations.

The sequencing used peripheral blood, collected 28 days after the second AZD1222 dose. This chain joins TRBV18 and TRBJ2-5; D is ambiguous. The TCR sequence derives from an adult who received the AZD1222 COVID-19 vaccine. The DNA of the CDR3 is TGTGCCAGCTCATTCCAAGAGACCCAGTACTTC. Translating it yields CASSFQETQYF.